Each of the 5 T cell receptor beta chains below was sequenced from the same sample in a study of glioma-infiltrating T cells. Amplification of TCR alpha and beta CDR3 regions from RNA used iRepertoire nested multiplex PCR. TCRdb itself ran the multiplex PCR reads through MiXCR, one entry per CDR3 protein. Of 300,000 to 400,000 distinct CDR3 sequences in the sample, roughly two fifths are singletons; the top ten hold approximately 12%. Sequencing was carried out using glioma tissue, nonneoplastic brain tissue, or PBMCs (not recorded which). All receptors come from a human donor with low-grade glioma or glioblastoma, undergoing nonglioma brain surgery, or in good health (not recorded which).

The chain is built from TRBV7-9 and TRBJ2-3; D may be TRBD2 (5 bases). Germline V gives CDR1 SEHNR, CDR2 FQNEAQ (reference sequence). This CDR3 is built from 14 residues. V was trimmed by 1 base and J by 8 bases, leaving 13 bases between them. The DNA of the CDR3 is TGTGCCAGCAGCTTAGTGGCGGAAGCGGTTACGCAGTATTTT. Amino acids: CASSLVAEAVTQYF. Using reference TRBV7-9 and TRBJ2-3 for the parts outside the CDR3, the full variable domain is DTGVSQNPRHKITKRGQNVTFRCDPISEHNRLYWYRQTLGQGPEFLTYFQNEAQLEKSRLLSDRFSAERPKGSFSTLEIQRTEQGDSAMYLCASSLVAEAVTQYFGPGTRLTVL.

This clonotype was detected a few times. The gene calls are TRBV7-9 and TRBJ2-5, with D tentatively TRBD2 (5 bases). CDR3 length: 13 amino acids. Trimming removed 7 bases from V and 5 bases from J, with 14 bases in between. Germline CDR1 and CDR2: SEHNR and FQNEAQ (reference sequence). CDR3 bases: TGTGCCAGCATGAGCGGAGCCGTTGAGACCCAGTACTTC. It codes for CASMSGAVETQYF.

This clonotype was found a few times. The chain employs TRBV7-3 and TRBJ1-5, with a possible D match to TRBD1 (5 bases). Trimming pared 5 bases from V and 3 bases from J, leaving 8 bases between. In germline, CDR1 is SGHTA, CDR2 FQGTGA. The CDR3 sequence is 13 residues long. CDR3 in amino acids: CASSRDANQPQHF. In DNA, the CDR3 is TGTGCCAGCAGCCGGGACGCCAATCAGCCCCAGCATTTT.

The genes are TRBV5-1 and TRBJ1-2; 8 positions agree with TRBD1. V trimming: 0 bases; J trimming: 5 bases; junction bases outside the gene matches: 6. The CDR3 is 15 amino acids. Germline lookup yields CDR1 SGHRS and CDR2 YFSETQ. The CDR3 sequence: CASSLGKDRGYGYTF. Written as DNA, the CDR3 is TGCGCCAGCAGCTTGGGAAAAGACAGGGGTTATGGCTACACCTTC.

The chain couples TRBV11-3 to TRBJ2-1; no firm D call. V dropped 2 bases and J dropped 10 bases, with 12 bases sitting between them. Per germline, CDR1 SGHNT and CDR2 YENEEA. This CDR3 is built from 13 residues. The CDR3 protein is CASSLRDTYEQFF. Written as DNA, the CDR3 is TGTGCCAGCAGCTTACGCGACACTTACGAGCAGTTCTTC. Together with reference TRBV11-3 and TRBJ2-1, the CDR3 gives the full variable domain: EAGVVQSPRYKIIEKKQPVAFWCNPISGHNTLYWYLQNLGQGPELLIRYENEEAVDDSQLPKDRFSAERLKGVDSTLKIQPAELGDSAVYLCASSLRDTYEQFFGPGTRLTVL.